This T cell receptor (beta chain) was captured in a study of T-cell reconstitution after alpha-beta-depleted transplantation in children. Study-wide results and limits: The high TCRbeta diversity at day 60 in some patients came from surviving recipient T cells and thymic progenitors. T-cell numbers and diversity one year post-transplant derived largely from freshly generated T cells. By about two months after transplant, alpha-beta T cells reportedly arose from several hundred graft clones that had expanded.

To note about this clonotype: Its antigen is unidentified.

During its preparation, the TCRbeta library received unique molecular identifiers. One entry per CDR3 protein, called by TCRdb with MiXCR from the PCR reads. The top ten hold approximately 10% of the sample, which has 250,000 to 400,000 distinct CDR3 sequences, 20% to 30% seen once. Per the germline V gene, CDR1 is DFQATT and CDR2 is SNEGSKA (reference sequence). Trimming left V 3 bases short and J 7 bases short, with 16 bases between. The CDR3 runs 13 residues. The sample was PBMCs, mostly from graft donor cells, taken 180 days after TCRalphabeta/CD19-depleted stem cell transplant. V gene TRBV20-1 combines with J gene TRBJ2-7; D assignment may be TRBD1 or TRBD2 (5 bases each). The receptor was derived from a male patient younger than 18 who had a stem cell transplant for acute lymphoblastic leukemia, so the T cells may come from the graft donor. The CDR3 sequence: CSASRDRPREQYF. CDR3 DNA: TGCAGTGCTAGCCGGGACCGTCCTAGGGAGCAGTACTTC.